This paragraph covers one T cell receptor beta chain sequence. The antigen is not known. This sample was taken from a study of cytomegalovirus exposure and HLA in healthy donors. Study-wide points: CMV serostatus was the sole immune exposure data available. According to an earlier analysis, most TCR beta V segments yielded productive rearrangements about 87% or about 30% of the time. It emerged from a later analysis that several of the most significant clusters appeared to be linked to common viral pathogens.

V lost 0 bases to trimming and J lost 3 bases, with 21 bases between them. Germline loops: CDR1 LGHNT, CDR2 FRNRAP. The CDR3 has 18 amino acids. This PCR relied on a set of 60 Vbeta primers and 13 Jbeta primers. Original handling: Around 76 million unique TCR beta chains, roughly 11 million shared, were counted in a later analysis. The protocol was immunoSEQ multiplex PCR, while the TCRdb copy is restricted to in-frame clones and leaves out a portion. The V and J calls and clone size come from that table; D and trimming were worked out from the DNA. The sample yields 100,000 to 150,000 clones, 74% seen once.

The sample taken for sequencing was PBMCs. The sequence was collected from a man aged 35 to 55 in good health and CMV-seropositive. V and J are TRBV12-5 and TRBJ2-7; D possibly corresponds to TRBD2 (6 bases). The CDR3 reads CASGLVVIAATRDYEQYF. DNA for the CDR3: TGTGCTAGTGGTTTGGTAGTAATAGCGGCTACCCGCGACTACGAGCAGTACTTC.